This note documents a single T cell receptor beta chain sequence. Its antigen is as yet unknown. These data belong to a study of cytomegalovirus exposure and HLA in healthy donors. PCR used 60 Vbeta primers and 13 Jbeta primers. TCRdb keeps only in-frame clones here, not all; method: immunoSEQ multiplex PCR. The table has about 110,000 clones, 70% to 85% seen once. Whole-study results and caveats: Most subjects' HLA-A and HLA-B alleles were reportedly predicted from TCR beta sequences. It was about 180 TCR beta chains that were listed as cytomegalovirus-associated. According to a later analysis, most TCR beta chains associated with CMV appeared HLA-restricted.

V was clipped by 1 base and J by 3 bases; unmatched bases: 13. This CDR3 has 18 residues. Germline loops: CDR1 MGHRA, CDR2 YSYEKL. Specimen: PBMCs. This TCR was sampled from a man younger than 40 in good health and CMV-seropositive. The chain employs TRBV4-1 and TRBJ2-3; 7 bases agree with TRBD2. The CDR3, as DNA: TGCGCCAGCAGCCAAGTGTCTGGAATAGCGGGTGATACAGATACGCAGTATTTT. Translation: CASSQVSGIAGDTDTQYF.